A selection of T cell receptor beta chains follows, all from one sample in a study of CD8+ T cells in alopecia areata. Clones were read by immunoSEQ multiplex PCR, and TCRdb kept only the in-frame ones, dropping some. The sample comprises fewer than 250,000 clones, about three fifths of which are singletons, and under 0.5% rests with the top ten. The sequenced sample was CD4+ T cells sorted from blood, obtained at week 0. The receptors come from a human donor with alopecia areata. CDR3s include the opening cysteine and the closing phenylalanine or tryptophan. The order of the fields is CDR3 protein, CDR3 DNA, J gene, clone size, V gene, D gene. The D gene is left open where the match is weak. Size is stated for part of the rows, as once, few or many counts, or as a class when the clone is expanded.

CDR3aa: CASRLPGQNTEAFF; CDR3nt: TGCGCCAGCAGACTACCGGGACAGAACACTGAAGCTTTCTTT; j_gene: TRBJ1-1; abundance: NA; v_gene: TRBV4-1; d_gene: NA
CDR3aa: CSAETSFNTGELFF; CDR3nt: TGCAGCGCCGAGACTAGCTTCAACACCGGGGAGCTGTTTTTT; j_gene: TRBJ2-2; abundance: NA; v_gene: TRBV29-1; d_gene: TRBD2
CDR3aa: CASSATGDYRELFF; CDR3nt: TGTGCCAGCAGTGCAACAGGGGACTACCGGGAGCTGTTTTTT; j_gene: TRBJ2-2; abundance: NA; v_gene: TRBV25-1; d_gene: NA
CDR3aa: CASSLTSGIGNEQFF; CDR3nt: TGCGCCAGCAGCTTGACTAGCGGGATAGGCAATGAGCAGTTCTTC; j_gene: TRBJ2-1; abundance: NA; v_gene: TRBV5-1; d_gene: TRBD2
CDR3aa: CASSQDLGPETQYF; CDR3nt: TGTGCCAGCAGCCAAGACCTAGGCCCAGAGACCCAGTACTTC; j_gene: TRBJ2-5; abundance: NA; v_gene: TRBV4-2; d_gene: NA
CDR3aa: CASSEGGGSGYTF; CDR3nt: TGTGCCAGCAGTGAAGGGGGGGGCTCTGGCTACACCTTC; j_gene: TRBJ1-2; abundance: NA; v_gene: TRBV6-1; d_gene: NA
CDR3aa: CSVEDSKPPYEQYF; CDR3nt: TGCAGCGTTGAAGACAGCAAGCCTCCCTACGAGCAGTACTTC; j_gene: TRBJ2-7; abundance: NA; v_gene: TRBV29-1; d_gene: NA
CDR3aa: CSVGQYQETQYF; CDR3nt: TGCAGCGTCGGACAGTACCAAGAGACCCAGTACTTC; j_gene: TRBJ2-5; abundance: few; v_gene: TRBV29-1; d_gene: NA
CDR3aa: CAWSPVRGAEAFF; CDR3nt: TGTGCCTGGAGTCCGGTCAGGGGCGCTGAAGCTTTCTTT; j_gene: TRBJ1-1; abundance: NA; v_gene: TRBV30; d_gene: NA
CDR3aa: CASSTVNEQFF; CDR3nt: TGTGCCAGCAGTACGGTGAATGAGCAGTTCTTC; j_gene: TRBJ2-1; abundance: NA; v_gene: TRBV25-1; d_gene: NA
CDR3aa: CASTNKTSGSSGELFF; CDR3nt: TGCGCCAGCACCAACAAGACTAGCGGGAGTAGCGGGGAGCTGTTTTTT; j_gene: TRBJ2-2; abundance: NA; v_gene: TRBV5-1; d_gene: TRBD2
CDR3aa: CASSLRPRGTEAFF; CDR3nt: TGTGCCAGCAGTCTCCGACCGCGGGGCACTGAAGCTTTCTTT; j_gene: TRBJ1-1; abundance: NA; v_gene: TRBV27; d_gene: NA
CDR3aa: CASSQTLLNYEQYF; CDR3nt: TGTGCCAGCAGCCAGACTCTACTTAACTACGAGCAGTACTTC; j_gene: TRBJ2-7; abundance: NA; v_gene: TRBV14; d_gene: NA
CDR3aa: CASSLGGQGGTEAFF; CDR3nt: TGTGCCAGCAGCTTGGGAGGACAGGGCGGCACTGAAGCTTTCTTT; j_gene: TRBJ1-1; abundance: few; v_gene: TRBV5-8; d_gene: TRBD1
CDR3aa: CSVELSGNNSPLHF; CDR3nt: TGCAGCGTTGAACTTTCGGGAAATAATTCACCCCTCCACTTT; j_gene: TRBJ1-6; abundance: NA; v_gene: TRBV29-1; d_gene: NA
CDR3aa: CAWSHGGTATNEKLFF; CDR3nt: TGTGCCTGGAGTCATGGAGGAACCGCAACTAATGAAAAACTGTTTTTT; j_gene: TRBJ1-4; abundance: once; v_gene: TRBV30; d_gene: NA
CDR3aa: CAWSTATGEKLFF; CDR3nt: TGTGCCTGGAGTACAGCGACGGGGGAAAAACTGTTTTTT; j_gene: TRBJ1-4; abundance: NA; v_gene: TRBV30; d_gene: NA
CDR3aa: CASSHTGTGVNIQYF; CDR3nt: TGCGCCAGCAGCCACACCGGGACAGGGGTAAACATTCAGTACTTC; j_gene: TRBJ2-4; abundance: NA; v_gene: TRBV5-1; d_gene: TRBD1
CDR3aa: CASRSTGSNQPQHF; CDR3nt: TGTGCCAGCAGGAGCACGGGGAGCAATCAGCCCCAGCATTTT; j_gene: TRBJ1-5; abundance: NA; v_gene: TRBV6-5; d_gene: NA
CDR3aa: CASSHRLAGGETQYF; CDR3nt: TGCGCCAGCAGCCACCGACTAGCGGGAGGCGAGACCCAGTACTTC; j_gene: TRBJ2-5; abundance: once; v_gene: TRBV4-1; d_gene: TRBD2
CDR3aa: CASSLVGQPYEQYF; CDR3nt: TGCGCCAGCAGCTTGGTCGGACAGCCCTACGAGCAGTACTTC; j_gene: TRBJ2-7; abundance: NA; v_gene: TRBV5-1; d_gene: NA
CDR3aa: CASFGGSWNTGELFF; CDR3nt: TGTGCCAGTTTCGGAGGGAGTTGGAACACCGGGGAGCTGTTTTTT; j_gene: TRBJ2-2; abundance: few; v_gene: TRBV19; d_gene: NA
CDR3aa: CASSSDGENTEAFF; CDR3nt: TGTGCCAGCAGCTCGGACGGGGAGAACACTGAAGCTTTCTTT; j_gene: TRBJ1-1; abundance: few; v_gene: TRBV7-6; d_gene: NA
CDR3aa: CSVARSPSDTQYF; CDR3nt: TGCAGCGTTGCTCGGTCGCCCTCAGATACGCAGTATTTT; j_gene: TRBJ2-3; abundance: NA; v_gene: TRBV29-1; d_gene: NA
CDR3aa: CSVEDTGSGNTIYF; CDR3nt: TGCAGCGTTGAAGACACGGGGAGCGGAAACACCATATATTTT; j_gene: TRBJ1-3; abundance: few; v_gene: TRBV29-1; d_gene: NA
CDR3aa: CASRARGEAFF; CDR3nt: TGTGCCAGCAGGGCACGGGGCGAAGCTTTCTTT; j_gene: TRBJ1-1; abundance: NA; v_gene: TRBV6-6; d_gene: NA
CDR3aa: CASSFKVGGNEQYF; CDR3nt: TGCGCCAGCAGCTTTAAGGTCGGTGGAAACGAGCAGTACTTC; j_gene: TRBJ2-7; abundance: NA; v_gene: TRBV5-1; d_gene: NA
CDR3aa: CASSLAGTVYEQYF; CDR3nt: TGTGCCAGCAGCTTAGCGGGGACCGTTTACGAGCAGTACTTC; j_gene: TRBJ2-7; abundance: few; v_gene: TRBV2; d_gene: TRBD2
CDR3aa: CASSLDLGSPLHF; CDR3nt: TGCGCCAGCAGCTTGGATCTGGGTTCACCCCTCCACTTT; j_gene: TRBJ1-6; abundance: NA; v_gene: TRBV5-1; d_gene: NA
CDR3aa: CSVEVVGLNTEAFF; CDR3nt: TGCAGCGTTGAGGTTGTAGGACTGAACACTGAAGCTTTCTTT; j_gene: TRBJ1-1; abundance: NA; v_gene: TRBV29-1; d_gene: NA
CDR3aa: CASSPQHRRTQYF; CDR3nt: TGTGCCAGCAGCCCCCAACACCGAAGGACGCAGTATTTT; j_gene: TRBJ2-3; abundance: once; v_gene: TRBV9; d_gene: NA
CDR3aa: CASRTTDSNYGYTF; CDR3nt: TGTGCCAGTAGAACCACGGACAGCAACTATGGCTACACCTTC; j_gene: TRBJ1-2; abundance: few; v_gene: TRBV19; d_gene: NA
CDR3aa: CASRSDSVEGEQYF; CDR3nt: TGTGCCAGCAGGTCGGACAGTGTGGAGGGAGAGCAGTACTTC; j_gene: TRBJ2-7; abundance: NA; v_gene: TRBV2; d_gene: NA
CDR3aa: CASSLAREVAEQFF; CDR3nt: TGTGCCAGCAGCTTAGCTCGAGAAGTTGCTGAGCAGTTCTTC; j_gene: TRBJ2-1; abundance: NA; v_gene: TRBV7-2; d_gene: NA
CDR3aa: CASSLGILAGAGSYNEQFF; CDR3nt: TGTGCCAGCAGTTTAGGCATACTAGCGGGAGCGGGGTCCTACAATGAGCAGTTCTTC; j_gene: TRBJ2-1; abundance: once; v_gene: TRBV27; d_gene: TRBD2
CDR3aa: CASSQEVTGRKHGYTF; CDR3nt: TGCGCCAGCAGCCAAGAGGTTACAGGGCGAAAGCATGGCTACACCTTC; j_gene: TRBJ1-2; abundance: many; v_gene: TRBV4-1; d_gene: NA
CDR3aa: CASSLPKGTSTDTQYF; CDR3nt: TGCGCCAGCAGCTTGCCGAAGGGGACCAGCACAGATACGCAGTATTTT; j_gene: TRBJ2-3; abundance: NA; v_gene: TRBV5-1; d_gene: NA
CDR3aa: CATRGVGYEQYF; CDR3nt: TGTGCCACGAGGGGAGTCGGCTACGAGCAGTACTTC; j_gene: TRBJ2-7; abundance: NA; v_gene: TRBV7-2; d_gene: NA
CDR3aa: CAWMRGGGLEAFF; CDR3nt: TGTGCCTGGATGCGGGGAGGGGGCCTTGAAGCTTTCTTT; j_gene: TRBJ1-1; abundance: few; v_gene: TRBV30; d_gene: TRBD1
CDR3aa: CASSYPTTPDTQYF; CDR3nt: TGTGCCAGCAGTTACCCTACGACGCCAGATACGCAGTATTTT; j_gene: TRBJ2-3; abundance: few; v_gene: TRBV6-5; d_gene: NA
CDR3aa: CASSPWDYSYEQYF; CDR3nt: TGTGCCAGCAGTCCGTGGGACTACTCCTACGAGCAGTACTTC; j_gene: TRBJ2-7; abundance: NA; v_gene: TRBV27; d_gene: TRBD2
CDR3aa: CSVEGKVVKTQYF; CDR3nt: TGCAGCGTTGAAGGAAAGGTGGTGAAGACCCAGTACTTC; j_gene: TRBJ2-5; abundance: NA; v_gene: TRBV29-1; d_gene: NA
CDR3aa: CASSLPGDNEQFF; CDR3nt: TGTGCCAGCAGCTTGCCGGGGGACAATGAGCAGTTCTTC; j_gene: TRBJ2-1; abundance: few; v_gene: TRBV7-3; d_gene: NA
CDR3aa: CASSFAATNYGYTF; CDR3nt: TGTGCCAGCAGCTTTGCAGCTACTAACTATGGCTACACCTTC; j_gene: TRBJ1-2; abundance: NA; v_gene: TRBV5-4; d_gene: NA
CDR3aa: CAWSVPLRGNEQFF; CDR3nt: TGTGCCTGGAGTGTCCCCCTCCGGGGGAATGAGCAGTTCTTC; j_gene: TRBJ2-1; abundance: NA; v_gene: TRBV30; d_gene: NA
CDR3aa: CASSYQQMRTEAFF; CDR3nt: TGTGCCAGCAGTTATCAACAGATGCGGACTGAAGCTTTCTTT; j_gene: TRBJ1-1; abundance: NA; v_gene: TRBV6-5; d_gene: NA
CDR3aa: CASRPGQGHGYTF; CDR3nt: TGTGCCAGCAGACCGGGACAGGGGCATGGCTACACCTTC; j_gene: TRBJ1-2; abundance: NA; v_gene: TRBV5-6; d_gene: TRBD1
CDR3aa: CASSPDWGTNTEAFF; CDR3nt: TGTGCCAGCAGCCCCGACTGGGGGACGAACACTGAAGCTTTCTTT; j_gene: TRBJ1-1; abundance: few; v_gene: TRBV7-8; d_gene: NA
CDR3aa: CASSPPGQGVGYTF; CDR3nt: TGTGCCAGCAGCCCGCCGGGACAGGGCGTTGGCTACACCTTC; j_gene: TRBJ1-2; abundance: few; v_gene: TRBV7-9; d_gene: TRBD1
CDR3aa: CASRQQGHTEAFF; CDR3nt: TGTGCCAGCAGGCAACAGGGCCACACTGAAGCTTTCTTT; j_gene: TRBJ1-1; abundance: NA; v_gene: TRBV14; d_gene: NA
CDR3aa: CASSRDRGYEQYF; CDR3nt: TGTGCCAGCAGCCGGGACAGAGGCTACGAGCAGTACTTC; j_gene: TRBJ2-7; abundance: NA; v_gene: TRBV7-9; d_gene: TRBD1
CDR3aa: CASSPGTSPYSEQFF; CDR3nt: TGTGCCAGCAGCCCAGGGACTAGCCCCTACAGCGAGCAGTTCTTC; j_gene: TRBJ2-1; abundance: NA; v_gene: TRBV7-6; d_gene: TRBD2
CDR3aa: CASSPRTFGEQFF; CDR3nt: TGTGCCAGCAGCCCCCGGACTTTCGGTGAGCAGTTCTTC; j_gene: TRBJ2-1; abundance: NA; v_gene: TRBV14; d_gene: NA